The rows below give T cell receptor beta chains drawn from one sample of a study of T cell responses to AZD1222 COVID-19 vaccine. The method was immunoSEQ multiplex PCR; TCRdb's version includes in-frame clones alone and lacks a portion of them. Of 90,000 to 120,000 clones listed, more than 90% are singletons. The sample in question was peripheral blood, obtained on day 0 of AZD1222 vaccination. These receptors were obtained from an adult in good health. CDR3s include the opening cysteine and the closing phenylalanine or tryptophan. The D gene is left open where the match is weak. Some rows have no size entry. The others give once, few or many, or a class for an expanded clone.

>NA|TRBV11-1|TRBD1|TRBJ2-1
CASSSDRVGNNEQFF
TGTGCCAGCAGCAGCGACAGGGTAGGCAACAATGAGCAGTTCTTC
>NA|TRBV5-1|NA|TRBJ2-2
CASRPWTNLPNTGELFF
TGCGCCAGCAGGCCATGGACAAACCTCCCGAACACCGGGGAGCTGTTTTTT
>NA|TRBV6-6|NA|TRBJ2-7
CASSYGMTSFGEQYF
TGTGCCAGCAGTTACGGGATGACCTCTTTCGGCGAGCAGTACTTC
>few|TRBV4-3|NA|TRBJ1-1
CASSQDGDTEAFF
TGCGCCAGCAGCCAAGACGGGGACACTGAAGCTTTCTTT
>NA|TRBV30|NA|TRBJ2-1
CAWSGGTYNEQFF
TGTGCCTGGAGTGGCGGGACCTACAATGAGCAGTTCTTC
>NA|TRBV15|NA|TRBJ2-5
CATSSRTGFQETQYF
TGTGCCACCAGCAGTAGGACGGGGTTCCAAGAGACCCAGTACTTC
>NA|TRBV30|NA|TRBJ1-3
CAWSVGSRSGNTIYF
TGTGCCTGGAGTGTAGGTTCCCGCTCTGGAAACACCATATATTTT
>NA|TRBV11-2|TRBD2|TRBJ2-3
CASSALAGGPDTQYF
TGTGCCAGCAGTGCACTAGCGGGGGGGCCAGATACGCAGTATTTT
>NA|TRBV3-1/TRBV3-2|TRBD2|TRBJ2-1
CASSQEAGVNEQFF
TGTGCCAGCAGCCAAGAAGCGGGAGTGAATGAGCAGTTCTTC
>NA|TRBV6-5|NA|TRBJ2-3
CASSYRGAFDTQYF
TGTGCCAGCAGTTACCGGGGGGCCTTCGATACGCAGTATTTT
>NA|TRBV9|TRBD2|TRBJ2-1
CASSVDSGGPINEQFF
TGTGCCAGCAGCGTAGACTCGGGAGGGCCAATTAATGAGCAGTTCTTC
>few|TRBV12-5|TRBD1|TRBJ1-1
CASGYTGTGGATEAFF
TGTGCTAGTGGTTATACCGGGACAGGGGGCGCCACTGAAGCTTTCTTT
>NA|TRBV28|NA|TRBJ1-5
CASRLGGDGQPQHF
TGTGCCAGCAGGCTCGGAGGGGACGGGCAGCCCCAGCATTTT
>NA|TRBV7-2|NA|TRBJ2-1
CASSRGGDEQFF
TGTGCCAGCAGCCGAGGGGGGGATGAGCAGTTCTTC
>once|TRBV11-3|NA|TRBJ1-1
CASSFSVNTEAFF
TGTGCCAGCAGCTTCTCGGTGAACACTGAAGCTTTCTTT
>NA|TRBV15|TRBD1|TRBJ2-1
CATSRDRGDNEQFF
TGTGCCACCAGCAGGGACAGGGGGGACAATGAGCAGTTCTTC
>few|TRBV7-9|NA|TRBJ1-2
CASSSSNYGYTF
TGTGCCAGCAGCTCCTCTAACTATGGCTACACCTTC
>NA|TRBV27|NA|TRBJ1-5
CASSPSARQPQHF
TGTGCCAGCAGTCCTTCGGCTAGGCAGCCCCAGCATTTT
>once|TRBV5-4|TRBD1|TRBJ1-4
CASSAAGQRSTNEKLFF
TGTGCCAGCAGCGCTGCGGGACAGAGATCAACTAATGAAAAACTGTTTTTT
>NA|TRBV19|TRBD1|TRBJ1-5
CASIRTGRSNQPQHF
TGTGCCAGTATTAGGACAGGTAGAAGCAATCAGCCCCAGCATTTT
>NA|TRBV15|NA|TRBJ1-6
CATSRDRGLDENSPLHF
TGTGCCACCAGCAGAGATCGGGGCCTCGACGAAAATTCACCCCTCCACTTT
>NA|TRBV11-2|NA|TRBJ2-3
CASSSSISTDTQYF
TGTGCCAGCAGCTCCAGTATTAGCACAGATACGCAGTATTTT
>NA|TRBV9|TRBD2|TRBJ2-7
CASSVAPSTSPLYEQYF
TGTGCCAGCAGCGTAGCCCCCTCGACTAGCCCCCTTTACGAGCAGTACTTC
>NA|TRBV15|NA|TRBJ1-4
CATSAGTINEKLFF
TGTGCCACCAGCGCCGGGACTATAAATGAAAAACTGTTTTTT
>NA|TRBV18|TRBD1|TRBJ1-4
CASSPETGVREKLFF
TGTGCCAGCTCACCCGAGACAGGGGTTCGTGAAAAACTGTTTTTT
>NA|TRBV7-9|NA|TRBJ2-2
CASSPTWGETGELFF
TGTGCCAGCAGCCCCACCTGGGGGGAGACCGGGGAGCTGTTTTTT
>once|TRBV19|TRBD2|TRBJ2-3
CASSLTSGSTDTQYF
TGTGCCAGTAGCCTAACTAGCGGAAGCACAGATACGCAGTATTTT
>few|TRBV30|NA|TRBJ1-3
CAWRTGNTIYF
TGTGCCTGGAGGACAGGAAACACCATATATTTT
>NA|TRBV9|TRBD1|TRBJ2-7
CASSVLGTGYDEQYF
TGTGCCAGCAGCGTATTGGGGACAGGTTATGACGAGCAGTACTTC